Presented here are 17 T cell receptor beta chains from one specimen sequenced in a study of blood T cells in healthy people across ages. A sample-barcoded 5' primer and a J-beta primer mix were used in a second PCR of roughly 7 to 11 cycles. TCRdb re-called the 5' RACE reads through MiXCR, storing one row per CDR3 protein. Altogether about 600,000 distinct CDR3 sequences are present, 47% being singletons, with the ten largest covering 20% to 25%. The sequenced sample consisted of blood. These receptors all come from a man aged 80 or over in good health.

The gene calls are TRBV6-5 and TRBJ2-5; TRBD2 aligns across 7 bases. Germline lookup yields CDR1 MNHEY and CDR2 SVGAGI. The CDR3 length is 12 residues. The CDR3 here is CVTKRGGETQYF. CDR3 DNA: TGTGTCACCAAGAGGGGAGGGGAGACCCAGTACTTC.

The CDR3 DNA reads TGTGCCACCAGTGGGACTAGCGGGAGCAAAGAGACCCAGTACTTC. It is translated as CATSGTSGSKETQYF. The genes are TRBV24-1 and TRBJ2-5; 13 bases fit TRBD2. Germline assignment: CDR1 KGHDR and CDR2 SFDVKD. V was clipped by 5 bases and J by 3 bases; unmatched bases: 2. The CDR3 runs to 15 residues.

As concerns this clonotype: A single base separates this from a much larger clone, so it may be a read error. The rearrangement links TRBV13 to TRBJ1-4; TRBD1 matches 9 bases. The J segment lost 6 bases and the V segment lost 5 bases, leaving 4 bases of the junction unmatched. CDR1 is PRHDT and CDR2 is FYEKMQ in the germline V gene (reference sequence). The CDR3 has 14 amino acids. The CDR3: CASSLRDRDEKLFF. The CDR3 DNA is TGTGCCAGCAGCCTCCGGGACAGGGATGAAAAACTGTTTTTT.

The sample holds a few counts of this clonotype. This chain uses TRBV2 with TRBJ2-5, with D possibly TRBD1 on 5 matching bases. V was cut by 8 bases and J by 4 bases, with 8 bases left in between. Germline V lookup: CDR1 SNHLY, CDR2 FYNNEI. The CDR3 has 11 amino acids. The CDR3 is CASGASETQYF. CDR3 in DNA: TGTGCCAGCGGGGCCTCAGAGACCCAGTACTTC.

This clonotype was detected a few times. The V call is TRBV20-1, the J call TRBJ2-5; unclear D gene. Between the trimmed V and J ends, which lost 2 bases and 5 bases, there was a span of 12 bases. The CDR3 loop spans 13 amino acids. Looked up from germline, CDR1 is DFQATT and CDR2 is SNEGSKA (reference sequence). The CDR3 bases are TGCAGTGCTAGAAGGTTCGAGTCCGAGACCCAGTACTTC. Protein sequence: CSARRFESETQYF.

This rearrangement joins TRBV11-1 to TRBJ1-1; D perhaps matches TRBD1 (5 bases). CDR3 length: 14 amino acids. V lost 5 bases, J lost 4 bases, and 14 bases lay in between. Looked up from germline, CDR1 is SGHAT and CDR2 is FQDESV (reference sequence). The CDR3 DNA follows: TGTGCCAGCAGCCCACAGGCTCTCCCCACTGAAGCTTTCTTT. It specifies CASSPQALPTEAFF.

This chain links TRBV5-1 with TRBJ2-2, with D unclear. The CDR3 spans 15 residues. V gave up 2 bases and J gave up 0 bases, with 8 bases separating them. Germline values: CDR1 SGHRS, CDR2 YFSETQ. The CDR3 loop is CASSLITPNTGELFF. The CDR3 DNA reads TGCGCCAGCAGCTTAATAACTCCGAACACCGGGGAGCTGTTTTTT.

V gene TRBV29-1 combines with J gene TRBJ2-7; D is unclear. Germline-derived CDR1 and CDR2 are SQVTM and ANQGSEA. The CDR3 is 15 amino acids. Trimming cost V 4 bases and J 2 bases, with 18 bases left between them. The CDR3 bases are TGCAGCGTTGTCGCTACGACTTCTGGGGCCTACGAGCAGTACTTC. Its protein product is CSVVATTSGAYEQYF.

CDR3 nucleotides: TGTGCCAGCAGCTATCGGGCGACGGCTCTCTCTGGGGCCAACGTCCTGACTTTC. Protein: CASSYRATALSGANVLTF. V and J are TRBV27 and TRBJ2-6; D unclear. Germline V lookup: CDR1 MNHEY, CDR2 SMNVEV (reference sequence). V was clipped by 6 bases and J by 0 bases, with 18 bases between them. This CDR3 is built from 18 residues.

The genes are TRBV12-3 or TRBV12-4 and TRBJ2-3, with unresolved D. V lost 5 bases, J lost 6 bases, and 9 bases lay in between. The CDR3 extends over 12 amino acids. The CDR3 nucleotides are TGTGCCAGCAGTCCCCTCTCGGATACGCAGTATTTT. Encoded protein: CASSPLSDTQYF.

The chain has TRBV9 and TRBJ1-2; TRBD1 matches 7 bases. The CDR3 consists of 14 residues. The ends lost 3 bases at V and 2 bases at J; junction bases unmatched: 4. Germline V gene sequence: CDR1 SGDLS, CDR2 YYNGEE. The CDR3 nucleotides are TGTGCCAGCAGCGGTTCGACAGGGAACTATGGCTACACCTTC. Translating it yields CASSGSTGNYGYTF.

The chain joins TRBV10-1 to TRBJ1-2, with a tentative D call TRBD1 (5 bases). Germline V CDR1 and CDR2: WNHNN, SYGVQD (reference sequence). Trimming removed 10 bases from V and 1 base from J, with 19 bases in between. This CDR3 is 15 amino acids long. Here the CDR3 reads CATSGLGRFNYGYTF. The CDR3 nucleotides read TGCGCCACCAGCGGATTGGGGCGTTTTAACTATGGCTACACCTTC.

The table lists this clonotype with a few counts. This chain connects TRBV7-3 to TRBJ2-1; maybe TRBD2 (5 bases). V was shortened by 2 bases and J by 10 bases, with 12 bases between the two germline ends. CDR3 length equals 13 residues. Germline values: CDR1 SGHTA, CDR2 FQGTGA. CDR3 bases: TGTGCCAGCAGCTTAGCCCGACGGAGGGAGCAGTTCTTC. This sequence encodes CASSLARRREQFF.

Worth noting for this clonotype: At one of its ends the junction is not consistent with the germline gene, which may arise from a read error. The chain carries TRBV7-3 and TRBJ2-1; TRBD1 agrees at 11 bases. Germline values: CDR1 SGHTA, CDR2 FQGTGA. The CDR3 is made up of 15 amino acids. The CDR3 sequence is CANSLQGTGGNEQFF. DNA of the CDR3: TGTGCCAACAGCTTACAAGGGACAGGGGGTAATGAGCAGTTCTTC.

This clonotype occurred many times. The rearrangement links TRBV9 to TRBJ2-5; D is possibly TRBD1 (6 bases). V was trimmed by 1 base and J by 4 bases, leaving 11 bases between them. CDR3 length: 14 amino acids. Germline assignment: CDR1 SGDLS and CDR2 YYNGEE. CDR3 sequence: CASSVTGTAETQYF. The CDR3 DNA reads TGTGCCAGCAGCGTAACAGGGACGGCAGAGACCCAGTACTTC.

The chain links TRBV20-1 to TRBJ2-1; no clear D. Between the trimmed V and J ends, which lost 2 bases and 5 bases, there was a span of 10 bases. Germline V gene lookup returns CDR1 DFQATT and CDR2 SNEGSKA (reference sequence). This CDR3 is built from 13 residues. CDR3 nucleotides: TGCAGTGCTAGACGCGGCTTTAACAATGAGCAGTTCTTC. Its translation is CSARRGFNNEQFF.

The chain employs TRBV5-1 and TRBJ1-1, with D possibly TRBD1 on 6 matching bases. Germline assignment: CDR1 SGHRS and CDR2 YFSETQ. The CDR3 covers 14 residues. Trimming removed 4 bases at V and 0 bases at J, with 10 bases between. In DNA form, the CDR3 reads TGCGCCAGCAGCCCGGAGGGGGTGAACACTGAAGCTTTCTTT. Translation: CASSPEGVNTEAFF.